This T cell receptor (beta chain) was profiled in a study of OX40 agonist ivuxolimab in advanced cancers. In the study overall: Administration of intravenous ivuxolimab to patients occurred every 2 weeks at 0.01 to 10 mg/kg.

Notes on this clone: What it binds is unknown.

Study-wide findings and caveats: At doses 0.1 to 3.0 mg/kg, CD4+ and CD8+ clones expanded. Among expanded peripheral T cells, antigen specificity went undetermined. Normalized expansion of T-cell clones was also low for some nonresponders.

Sequencing was performed with immunoSEQ multiplex PCR; in TCRdb, only in-frame clones are kept and a portion is missing. The table has under 95,000 clones, about 90% seen once; the top ten hold 1.3%. The sequence derives from an adult with an advanced solid tumor such as melanoma, head and neck, liver or kidney cancer. Sequencing was performed on CD4+ or CD8+ T cells sorted from blood, taken in a trial of the OX40 agonist ivuxolimab.

The DNA of the CDR3 is TGCGCCAGCAGTGAAACGGACAGGTCTCGGGAGACCCAGTACTTC. Encoded protein: CASSETDRSRETQYF. The V call is TRBV10-1, the J call TRBJ2-5; 7 nucleotides match TRBD1. V gave up 3 bases and J gave up 5 bases; unmatched junction bases: 9. CDR3 length: 15 residues. Looked up from germline, CDR1 is WNHNN and CDR2 is SYGVQD (reference sequence).